This T cell receptor beta chain was sequenced in a study of vaccination and CD4 T cells after COVID-19 (dated by TCRdb to the early 2020s). Regarding the complete study: Every convalescent patient had a positive nasal swab PCR test for SARS-CoV-2, with mild disease in about nine patients and severe disease in one. Six males and four females were included in the convalescent cohort, with two Hispanic individuals, seven Caucasians, two Asians and one multiracial person represented. Participants received two doses of either the Pfizer-BioNTech BNT162b2 vaccine (n=8) or the Moderna mRNA-1273 vaccine (n=2). As controls, cultures received a CEFX viral epitope pool (the positive control), an HIV-1 Nef peptide pool (the negative control), or no peptide at all. Post-vaccine blood samples were collected a median of approximately 68 days after the second vaccine dose, ranging from about 13 to 250 days. Post-COVID blood samples were collected from convalescent patients a median of around 100 days after diagnosis, with a range of roughly 30 to 161 days. In some eleven COVID-19 convalescent patients and a handful of infection-naive healthy vaccine recipients, researchers compared the spike-specific CD4+ TCR repertoire from before mRNA vaccination with the repertoire from after. For stimulating the cultures, overlapping spike peptide pools were used, derived from SARS-CoV-2 as well as from the common cold coronaviruses HCoV-NL63, HCoV-OC43 and HCoV-229E.

A word on this clonotype: No cognate antigen has been identified for it. No clone much larger than this one lies a single base away; base qualities are absent.

V was cut back by 7 bases and J by 4 bases, leaving a gap of 11 bases between them. The CDR3, from cysteine to phenylalanine, totals 13 residues. Of all the DNA, just the CDR3 is kept, 39 bases in frame from base 1. CDR1 MNHNS and CDR2 SASEGT are derived from the germline V gene. The treatment or condition label on this specimen signifies: approximately 9-day PBMC culture with coronavirus spike peptide pools or control peptides (ViraFEST assay). The ViraFEST assay was used in the study, in which antigen-specific T cells were expanded with peptide pools and expanded clonotypes were subsequently identified by TCR sequencing. The convalescent patients' positive SARS-CoV-2 PCR tests were from March to December 2020, which was before the Alpha, Beta and Delta variants emerged in the United States. PBMCs were cultured at roughly 1.8 million per well in IMDM supplemented with roughly 5% human AB serum and about 10 IU/ml IL-2, with approximately 9.5 ug/ml peptide pools added. On days 3 and 7, half of the culture medium was replaced with fresh IL-2-containing medium. After 10 to 11 days of culture, CD4+ T cells were isolated by negative selection with the EasySep CD4+ T cell isolation kit. PBMCs were separated from whole blood using Ficoll-Paque Plus gradient centrifugation and then either used fresh or cryopreserved at -140C. In general, triplicate wells were set up for every culture condition.

The paper's findings and limits, for the study overall: Relatively few convalescent patients were included in the study, and early timepoints after natural infection were not analyzed. Nearly all vaccine-specific clones in convalescent patients (304 of 307) were mono-reactive for SARS-CoV-2 spike rather than cross-reactive with common cold coronaviruses. In convalescent patients, a median roughly 83% of post-vaccine SARS-CoV-2-reactive clones were detected only after vaccination, and vaccine-specific priming was suggested by this finding. The median count of SARS-CoV-2-reactive clonotypes went up from 20 to 25 after infection to a few dozen after vaccination, although the change was not significant.

Library method: PCR. DNA from cultured CD4+ T cells was subjected to TCR sequencing with the Oncomine TCR Beta short-read assay at the Johns Hopkins FTIC core. The QIAamp micro DNA kit was used to extract genomic DNA from the cultured CD4+ T cells. Oncomine TCR Beta libraries from cultured CD4+ T cells were pooled using unique dual indexes and sequenced on an Illumina iSeq 100. The authors processed their data as follows. Non-productive sequences were filtered out, and CDR3s that did not start with C, did not end with F or W, or were shorter than 7 amino acids were discarded. The MANAFEST web application identified antigen-specific clonotypes by comparing peptide-stimulated wells against reference wells and other culture wells. An FDR below 0.05, an odds ratio above 5, and a productive frequency above 0.1% in at least two of three replicate wells were required for clones to be considered positive. A clonotype counted as cross-reactive if it showed significant expansion both in the SARS-CoV-2 spike wells and in at least one common cold coronavirus spike condition. Using R version 3.6.1, CDR3 homology was evaluated through Levenshtein distances (stringdist) along with unrooted phylogenetic trees (ape). In TCRdb, the public reads were trimmed at Q25 with fastp and aligned with MiXCR, with productive beta chains retained. Rows with one shared CDR3 protein collapse into an entry with the most common genes and DNA. The V and J calls were determined by TCRdb, not by the authors. The sample table holds approximately 13,000 distinct CDR3 sequences, of which about 61% were seen once. About 7% of the sample rests with the top ten.

The material sequenced was CD4+ T cells from blood, cultured in vitro. The rearrangement joined TRBV6-1 to TRBJ1-5; a confident D gene designation cannot be given. This receptor was taken from a human donor who had recovered from COVID-19. The CDR3 is CASNYDGNQPQHF. The sequence in DNA is TGTGCCAGCAACTACGACGGGAATCAGCCCCAGCATTTT.